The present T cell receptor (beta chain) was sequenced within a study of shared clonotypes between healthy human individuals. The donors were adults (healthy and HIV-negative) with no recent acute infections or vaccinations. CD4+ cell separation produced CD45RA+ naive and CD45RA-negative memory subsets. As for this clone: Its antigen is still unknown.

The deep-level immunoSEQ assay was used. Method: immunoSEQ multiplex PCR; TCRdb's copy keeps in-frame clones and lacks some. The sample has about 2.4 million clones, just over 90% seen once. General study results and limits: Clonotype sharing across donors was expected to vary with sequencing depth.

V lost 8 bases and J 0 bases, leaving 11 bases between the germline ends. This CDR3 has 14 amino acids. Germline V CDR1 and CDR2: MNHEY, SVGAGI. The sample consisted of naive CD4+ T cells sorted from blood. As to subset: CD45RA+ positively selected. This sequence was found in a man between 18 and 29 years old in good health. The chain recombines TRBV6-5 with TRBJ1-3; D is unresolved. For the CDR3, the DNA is TGTGCCAGCGCCGCCGTAGCCTCTGGAAACACCATATATTTT. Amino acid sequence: CASAAVASGNTIYF.